Listed here are 10 T cell receptor beta chains from one sample, sequenced in a study of tumor-infiltrating lymphocytes in primary liver carcinoma. The investigators made TCR beta cDNA from roughly 460 ng total RNA, using a constant-region primer. ARM-PCR was slightly modified, and three nested multiplex PCR rounds with it gave rise to the TCR beta libraries. Primers for the first two PCR rounds were TRBV1-TRBV30 forward primers and a C-beta reverse primer (approximately 9 cycles per round). TCRdb ran MiXCR on the multiplex PCR reads and lists one entry per CDR3 protein. This sample carries tens of thousands of distinct CDR3 sequences, more than 60% of them seen once, and the ten largest clones take about 37%. Both RNA and DNA were isolated together from around 18-30 mg of bulk tissue that had not been sorted. Sequencing used tumor-adjacent normal liver tissue. Receptor source: a young woman with primary liver carcinoma and hepatitis B virus infection.

This clonotype was seen just once. This sequence joins TRBV11-2 and TRBJ1-1, with D possibly TRBD1 on 5 matching bases. The germline CDR1 and CDR2 sequences are SGHAT and FQNNGV. Between the trimmed V and J ends, which lost 6 bases and 6 bases, there was a span of 17 bases. There are 14 residues in the CDR3. The CDR3 DNA reads TGTGCCAGCAGATATATAGAGGGGAGAGCTGAAGCTTTCTTT. Its translation: CASRYIEGRAEAFF.

The gene calls are TRBV3-2 and TRBJ2-7. TRBV3-2 is a pseudogene. The CDR3 length is 14 residues. The CDR3: CASSQGDSSYEQYF. The CDR3, as DNA: TGTGCCAGCAGCCAAGGAGACAGCTCCTACGAGCAGTACTTC.

CDR3 nucleotides: TGTGCCAGCAGTGGGAGCCTATGGATAGGAGGGGAGCAGTACTTC. Protein product: CASSGSLWIGGEQYF. This sequence joins TRBV6-1 and TRBJ2-7; tentative D call: TRBD2 (6 bases). CDR1 is MNHNS, CDR2 SASEGT, per germline. V lost 4 bases to trimming and J lost 7 bases, with 20 bases between them. This CDR3 is 15 amino acids long.

Notes on this clonotype: At one end the junction does not follow the germline gene, possibly because of a read error. The V call is TRBV15, the J call TRBJ1-2; D perhaps matches TRBD1 (6 bases). The CDR3 totals 11 residues. Per the germline V gene, CDR1 is LNHNV and CDR2 is YYDKDF (reference sequence). The CDR3 DNA is TGTACCACCAGCAGGGAAGGACAGATCACCTTC. It translates to CTTSREGQITF.

This clonotype appeared a few times. One junction end disagrees with the germline gene, perhaps due to a read error. This chain links TRBV29-1 with TRBJ2-1; 7 nucleotides agree with TRBD2. CDR3 length: 12 residues. Germline CDR1 is SQVTM and CDR2 is ANQGSEA. In DNA, the CDR3 is TGCGGCGCCCTAAGGGACTACAACGAGCGGTTCTTC. Its translation is CGALRDYNERFF.

V usage is TRBV5-6 and J usage is TRBJ2-2, with D possibly matching TRBD1 (5 bases). The V end was cut by 0 bases, the J end by 6 bases, with 12 bases between. CDR3 size: 15 residues. Germline CDR1 and CDR2: SGHDT and YYEEEE. CDR3 DNA sequence: TGTGCCAGCAGCTTGGTACGCAGGGTCGCCGGGGAGCTGTTTTTT. Translation gives CASSLVRRVAGELFF.

The rearrangement links TRBV28 to TRBJ2-1; a weak D match, TRBD2 (5 bases). Germline CDR1 is MDHEN and CDR2 is SYDVKM. The V and J ends lost 8 bases and 3 bases respectively, with 23 bases between them. CDR3 length: 17 residues. The DNA of the CDR3 is TGTGCCAGCCCCATACTGGTGGGAGTTTTCGGCTACAATGAGCAGTTCTTC. This sequence encodes CASPILVGVFGYNEQFF. Full variable domain (missing parts from reference TRBV28 and TRBJ2-1): DVKVTQSSRYLVKRTGEKVFLECVQDMDHENMFWYRQDPGLGLRLIYFSYDVKMKEKGDIPEGYSVSREKKERFSLILESASTNQTSMYLCASPILVGVFGYNEQFFGPGTRLTVL.

This clonotype came up many times. The rearrangement joins TRBV20-1 to TRBJ2-1; 14 bases align to TRBD2. Per the germline V gene, CDR1 is DFQATT and CDR2 is SNEGSKA (reference sequence). This CDR3 spans 17 amino acids. Losses at the gene ends were 0 bases for V and 8 bases for J; bases not matched to a gene: 9. CDR3 amino acids: CSARDSRGTSGSYEQFF. In nucleotides, the CDR3 is TGCAGTGCTAGAGACTCCCGGGGGACTAGCGGGAGCTATGAGCAGTTCTTC.

CDR3 amino acids: CSARRSAGQHQPQHF. Written as DNA, the CDR3 is TGCAGTGCGAGGCGCTCGGCAGGGCAACATCAGCCCCAGCATTTT. This chain uses TRBV20-1 with TRBJ1-5, with D perhaps TRBD1 (5 bases). CDR3 length equals 15 residues. Germline V CDR1 and CDR2: DFQATT, SNEGSKA (reference sequence). V was cut by 6 bases and J by 5 bases, with 20 bases left in between.

The chain joins TRBV11-2 to TRBJ1-2; unclear D gene. CDR1 is SGHAT, CDR2 FQNNGV, per germline. The V gene lost 10 bases and the J gene lost 5 bases, with 26 bases spanning the gap. The CDR3 is 16 residues long. The CDR3 sequence is CANSLNPQTVNYGYTF. In nucleotides, the CDR3 is TGTGCCAACTCCTTAAACCCTCAGACTGTGAATTATGGCTACACCTTC. Drawing the rest from reference TRBV11-2 and TRBJ1-2, the complete variable domain is EAGVAQSPRYKIIEKRQSVAFWCNPISGHATLYWYQQILGQGPKLLIQFQNNGVVDDSQLPKDRFSAERLKGVDSTLKIQPAKLEDSAVYLCANSLNPQTVNYGYTFGSGTRLTVV.